This section outlines one T cell receptor (beta chain) sequence together with its context. Its cognate antigen is unknown. V gave up 3 bases and J gave up 4 bases; unmatched junction bases: 11. This CDR3 is 17 amino acids long. Germline CDR1 reads LNHDA; CDR2 reads SQIVND (reference sequence). These data are taken from a study of cytomegalovirus exposure and HLA in healthy donors. Study-wide points: High sensitivity and specificity were reportedly achieved when the classifier diagnosed cytomegalovirus status. The number of N-insertions in an Asian-associated ancestry cluster was reportedly below the 666-donor mean in a later analysis.

The primer mix had 60 Vbeta and 13 Jbeta primers. The table came from immunoSEQ multiplex PCR; TCRdb's copy has only in-frame clones and leaves some out. The sample holds approximately 77,000 clones; 72% are singletons and the top ten take 4.9%. The V call is TRBV19, the J call TRBJ2-1; 8 bases fit TRBD2. The receptor was derived from a man in his fifties or sixties in good health and CMV-seropositive. Sequences were obtained from PBMCs. The CDR3 DNA reads as TGTGCCAGTAGTATCACGACCGGGACTAGGGTGTACAATGAGCAGTTCTTC. It encodes CASSITTGTRVYNEQFF.